These 13 T cell receptor beta chains originate from one sample sequenced in a study of blood T cell repertoires in COVID-19. Produced via immunoSEQ multiplex PCR; TCRdb's table is partial and in-frame only. The top ten hold more than 5.5% of the sample, which has approximately 250,000 clones, under 85% seen once. Sequenced input: peripheral blood. These TCRs come from a human donor in a cohort sampled during active COVID-19.

The rearrangement joins TRBV5-4 to TRBJ2-7; D remains unclear. V was cut by 0 bases and J by 6 bases, with 13 bases left in between. CDR3 length: 14 amino acids. Germline V gene lookup returns CDR1 SGHNT and CDR2 YYREEE (reference sequence). The CDR3 DNA is TGTGCCAGCAGCTTGGCAGTAGACTTCGGCGAGCAGTACTTC. Translated, it gives CASSLAVDFGEQYF.

In this sample, this clone turned up a few times. This sequence joins TRBV2 and TRBJ1-5; the match to TRBD1 covers 7 bases. Trimming removed 6 bases from V and 1 base from J; junction bases left unmatched: 0. In germline, CDR1 is SNHLY, CDR2 FYNNEI. The CDR3 has 13 amino acids. The CDR3 here is CASRGQSNQPQHF. CDR3 DNA: TGTGCCAGCAGGGGACAGAGCAATCAGCCCCAGCATTTT.

This chain uses TRBV4-2 with TRBJ2-3, with 8 bases that match TRBD1. J gave up 0 bases and V 1 base, and 15 bases lay outside the gene matches. Per germline, CDR1 LGHNA and CDR2 YNFKEQ. The CDR3 consists of 20 residues. Written as DNA, the CDR3 is TGTGCCAGCAGCCAAGGCCTTCGGACAGGGAGATCTACTAGCACAGATACGCAGTATTTT. Encoded protein: CASSQGLRTGRSTSTDTQYF.

The chain couples TRBV11-2 to TRBJ2-7, with 12 bases matching TRBD2. Germline CDR1 reads SGHAT; CDR2 reads FQNNGV. The length of the CDR3 is 16 residues. J was trimmed by 3 bases and V by 2 bases; bases with no gene match: 5. This CDR3 is CASSLSLAGGNYEQYF. Here the CDR3 DNA reads TGTGCCAGCAGCTTAAGTCTAGCGGGAGGGAACTACGAGCAGTACTTC.

This chain joins TRBV19 and TRBJ2-2; 10 bases fit TRBD1. J gave up 4 bases and V 3 bases, and 8 bases lay outside the gene matches. The CDR3 is made up of 17 amino acids. Germline assignment: CDR1 LNHDA and CDR2 SQIVND (reference sequence). CDR3 nucleotides: TGTGCCAGTAGTATGGGGTGGGGACAGGGGTCCACCGGGGAGCTGTTTTTT. It is translated as CASSMGWGQGSTGELFF. Variable domain in full (rest from reference TRBV19 and TRBJ2-2): DGGITQSPKYLFRKEGQNVTLSCEQNLNHDAMYWYRQDPGQGLRLIYYSQIVNDFQKGDIAEGYSVSREKKESFPLTVTSAQKNPTAFYLCASSMGWGQGSTGELFFGEGSRLTVL.

V usage is TRBV19 and J usage is TRBJ1-5, with D possibly being TRBD1 (5 bases). The germline V gene encodes CDR1 LNHDA and CDR2 SQIVND (reference sequence). The CDR3 is made up of 13 amino acids. V was trimmed by 5 bases and J by 3 bases, leaving 8 bases between them. The DNA for the CDR3 is TGTGCCAGTAGTGAGACAGTCAATCAGCCCCAGCATTTT. Amino acids: CASSETVNQPQHF.

This clone came up many times. CDR3 protein: CASSSGGGRTDTQYF. The CDR3 bases are TGTGCCAGCAGCTCTGGGGGAGGGCGCACAGATACGCAGTATTTT. J is TRBJ2-3 and V is TRBV3-1 (or the pseudogene TRBV3-2); TRBD2 aligns across 7 bases. V shed 5 bases and J 1 base; nucleotides not matched to a gene: 6. The CDR3 is 15 amino acids. The V gene's germline CDR1 is LGHDT and CDR2 YNNKEL (reference sequence).

In its sample, this clone was seen once. The chain links TRBV19 to TRBJ1-1; tentatively, D is TRBD1 (6 bases). This CDR3 is 15 amino acids long. Germline V gene sequence: CDR1 LNHDA, CDR2 SQIVND (reference sequence). Trimming pared 7 bases from V and 4 bases from J, leaving 19 bases between. CDR3 DNA sequence: TGTGCCAGTATTCCCTTGACAGGCAGGGGCACTGAAGCTTTCTTT. Its protein product is CASIPLTGRGTEAFF. Drawing the rest from reference TRBV19 and TRBJ1-1, the complete variable domain is DGGITQSPKYLFRKEGQNVTLSCEQNLNHDAMYWYRQDPGQGLRLIYYSQIVNDFQKGDIAEGYSVSREKKESFPLTVTSAQKNPTAFYLCASIPLTGRGTEAFFGQGTRLTVV.

The CDR3 DNA follows: TGTGCCAGCAGCTTAGGGGGACTAGCGGGACGCAATGAGCAGTTCTTC. Its translation is CASSLGGLAGRNEQFF. V and J are TRBV7-6 and TRBJ2-1, with TRBD2 matching over 13 bases. The CDR3 contains 16 residues. Germline V lookup: CDR1 SGHVS, CDR2 FNYEAQ. The V segment lost 1 base and the J segment 6 bases; nucleotides outside the gene matches: 3.

Worth noting for this clone: Other DNA sequences in the same sample also yield this CDR3. The chain carries TRBV19 and TRBJ1-5, with TRBD1 identical over 7 bases. V was clipped by 6 bases and J by 5 bases; unmatched bases: 4. CDR1 and CDR2 from the germline V gene are LNHDA and SQIVND (reference sequence). The CDR3 runs 13 residues. This chain's CDR3 is CASRGQGDQPQHF. The CDR3 DNA is TGTGCCAGTAGGGGTCAGGGGGATCAGCCCCAGCATTTT. Filled out from reference TRBV19 and TRBJ1-5, the complete variable domain reads DGGITQSPKYLFRKEGQNVTLSCEQNLNHDAMYWYRQDPGQGLRLIYYSQIVNDFQKGDIAEGYSVSREKKESFPLTVTSAQKNPTAFYLCASRGQGDQPQHFGDGTRLSIL.

This clone was observed a single time. J is TRBJ1-2 and V is TRBV11-1; maybe TRBD1 (6 bases). The CDR3 spans 14 residues. CDR1 SGHAT and CDR2 FQDESV come from the germline V gene (reference sequence). Trimming left V 5 bases short and J 4 bases short, with 14 bases between. CDR3 region: CASSQRTEAYGYTF. The CDR3 DNA sequence: TGTGCCAGCAGCCAACGGACAGAAGCCTATGGCTACACCTTC.

The chain has TRBV5-1 and TRBJ1-1, with D possibly TRBD1 on 6 matching bases. CDR3 length: 16 amino acids. V lost 0 bases to trimming and J lost 8 bases, with 20 bases between them. Per germline, CDR1 SGHRS and CDR2 YFSETQ. The DNA of the CDR3 is TGCGCCAGCAGCTTGGAGGTAGCGGGGGGCTTGCGGGAAGCTTTCTTT. It translates to CASSLEVAGGLREAFF. Using reference TRBV5-1 and TRBJ1-1 for the parts outside the CDR3, the full variable domain is KAGVTQTPRYLIKTRGQQVTLSCSPISGHRSVSWYQQTPGQGLQFLFEYFSETQRNKGNFPGRFSGRQFSNSRSEMNVSTLELGDSALYLCASSLEVAGGLREAFFGQGTRLTVV.

The chain couples TRBV2 to TRBJ2-5; 7 bases align to TRBD2. The CDR3 is 13 residues long. The germline gives CDR1 SNHLY, CDR2 FYNNEI. After removal of 7 bases from V and 7 bases from J, the junction contained 9 bases not matched to a gene. The CDR3 nucleotides read TGTGCCAGCACCCCGGGAGGCAAGGTGACCCAGTACTTC. This encodes CASTPGGKVTQYF.